This entry describes one T cell receptor beta chain. An immunoSEQ assay, version v3.0, was performed at survey level. TCRdb's copy holds only in-frame clones and misses some; the assay was immunoSEQ multiplex PCR. Altogether 26,000 or so clones are present, around 80% being singletons, with the ten largest covering roughly 8.8%. This entry is derived from a study of long-term antiretroviral therapy in people with HIV. Trimming cost V 0 bases and J 3 bases; bases outside gene matches: 12. The CDR3 spans 18 residues. From germline, CDR1 is LGHNT and CDR2 FRNRAP. The material was unsorted PBMCs, obtained 1.5 years before starting antiretroviral therapy. This clonotype was sampled from a young man with HIV. V gene TRBV12-5 combines with J gene TRBJ1-1; TRBD1 matches at 8 bases. The CDR3 nucleotides read TGTGCTAGTGGTTTGGTAATAAGGCAGGGGGCTTGGGACACTGAAGCTTTCTTT. Amino acid sequence: CASGLVIRQGAWDTEAFF. Supplemented by reference TRBV12-5 and TRBJ1-1, the full variable domain reads DARVTQTPRHKVTEMGQEVTMRCQPILGHNTVFWYRQTMMQGLELLAYFRNRAPLDDSGMPKDRFSAEMPDATLATLKIQPSEPRDSAVYFCASGLVIRQGAWDTEAFFGQGTRLTVV.